The 26 T cell receptor beta chains below come from one sample, sequenced in a study of blood T cell repertoires in COVID-19. Using immunoSEQ multiplex PCR, the repertoire was profiled, and TCRdb retains in-frame clones only, with some absent. The table includes roughly 190,000 clones, roughly 80% detected once. Input material: peripheral blood. All receptors derive from a human donor in a cohort sampled during active COVID-19.

This clone was seen once. The chain links TRBV6-2 or TRBV6-3 to TRBJ2-5; D remains unclear. The germline gives CDR1 MNHEY, CDR2 SVGEGT. With 2 bases removed from V and 4 bases from J, the gap between germline ends came to 14 bases. The CDR3 contains 15 residues. CDR3 bases: TGTGCCAGCAGTTACGCCTCGGGTACGGTAGAGACCCAGTACTTC. It specifies CASSYASGTVETQYF.

The chain couples TRBV4-1 to TRBJ1-2; TRBD1 matches 7 bases. The germline V gene encodes CDR1 MGHRA and CDR2 YSYEKL. This CDR3 region has 14 residues. The V segment lost 1 base and the J segment 5 bases; nucleotides outside the gene matches: 4. The CDR3 bases are TGCGCCAGCAGCCAAGTGGGACAGCTGTATGGCTACACCTTC. It encodes CASSQVGQLYGYTF.

The V call is TRBV20-1, the J call TRBJ2-5; D is possibly TRBD2 (5 bases). The CDR3 is 13 residues long. Trimming took 6 bases from V and 7 from J, leaving 18 bases between them. Germline CDR1 is DFQATT and CDR2 is SNEGSKA (reference sequence). Written as DNA, the CDR3 is TGCAGTGCGAGTCTACAAACGGGGAGGACCCAGTACTTC. This sequence encodes CSASLQTGRTQYF.

This chain joins TRBV9 and TRBJ2-2; TRBD1 agrees at 10 bases. The CDR3 sequence is 17 residues long. Germline CDR1 reads SGDLS; CDR2 reads YYNGEE. V gave up 2 bases and J gave up 3 bases; unmatched junction bases: 7. The CDR3 DNA sequence: TGTGCCAGCAGCGTGGGCCCGACAGGGGGCTACACCGGGGAGCTGTTTTTT. Its translation is CASSVGPTGGYTGELFF. The full variable domain, in which reference TRBV9 and TRBJ2-2 provide the parts outside the CDR3, is DSGVTQTPKHLITATGQRVTLRCSPRSGDLSVYWYQQSLDQGLQFLIQYYNGEERAKGNILERFSAQQFPDLHSELNLSSLELGDSALYFCASSVGPTGGYTGELFFGEGSRLTVL.

The chain recombines TRBV23-1 with TRBJ2-7; D gene ambiguous. TRBV23-1 is an open reading frame whose function is uncertain. Trimming left V 8 bases short and J 7 bases short, with 9 bases between. This CDR3 contains 10 residues. The DNA of the CDR3 is TGCGCCAGCCCCTGTAGTGAGCAGTACGTC. Encoded protein: CASPCSEQYV.

This rearrangement joins TRBV4-2 to TRBJ2-2; 11 bases map to TRBD2. The V gene's germline CDR1 is LGHNA and CDR2 YNFKEQ. This CDR3 contains 17 residues. After removal of 0 bases from V and 5 bases from J, the junction contained 5 bases not matched to a gene. Here the CDR3 reads CASSQDPTSGSTGELFF. The CDR3 DNA is TGTGCCAGCAGCCAAGATCCTACTAGCGGGAGTACCGGGGAGCTGTTTTTT.

The chain couples TRBV2 to TRBJ1-1; D is perhaps TRBD1 (5 bases). CDR3 length: 14 residues. Germline V CDR1 and CDR2: SNHLY, FYNNEI. With 4 bases removed from V and 0 bases from J, the gap between germline ends came to 9 bases. Written as DNA, the CDR3 is TGTGCCAGCAGTGTACAGGTTATGAACACTGAAGCTTTCTTT. Amino acid sequence: CASSVQVMNTEAFF.

This clone was seen a single time. The chain has TRBV27 and TRBJ2-3, with TRBD2 matching over 8 bases. V shed 6 bases, J shed 2 bases, and the junction held 16 bases outside the gene matches. This CDR3 is 18 amino acids long. Looked up from germline, CDR1 is MNHEY and CDR2 is SMNVEV (reference sequence). The CDR3 DNA sequence: TGTGCCAGCAGCCCATATAGGCCGAGCGGGGGAGCCACAGATACGCAGTATTTT. It yields the protein CASSPYRPSGGATDTQYF.

This clone was seen once. The V call is TRBV2, the J call TRBJ2-4; D perhaps matches TRBD2 (6 bases). V dropped 6 bases and J dropped 0 bases, with 12 bases sitting between them. CDR1 SNHLY and CDR2 FYNNEI come from the germline V gene. CDR3 length equals 15 residues. The CDR3 loop reads CASSGGSIAKNIQYF. The CDR3 DNA sequence: TGTGCCAGCAGCGGGGGTTCAATAGCCAAAAACATTCAGTACTTC.

This chain connects TRBV3-1 (or the pseudogene TRBV3-2) to TRBJ1-1, with a tentative D call TRBD1 (5 bases). Germline V gives CDR1 LGHDT, CDR2 YNNKEL (reference sequence). The CDR3 contains 16 residues. Trimming left V 0 bases short and J 3 bases short, with 14 bases between. DNA for the CDR3: TGTGCCAGCAGCCAAGATCGGGGACTCGGGTACACTGAAGCTTTCTTT. Amino acid sequence: CASSQDRGLGYTEAFF.

V and J are TRBV18 and TRBJ2-3; 9 bases are shared with TRBD2. The germline V gene encodes CDR1 KGHSH and CDR2 LQKENI. V dropped 0 bases and J dropped 7; count of bases not matched to a gene: 2. CDR3 length: 14 amino acids. CDR3: CASSPPAGGYTQYF. For the CDR3, the DNA is TGTGCCAGCTCACCACCAGCGGGGGGTTATACGCAGTATTTT.

The CDR3 loop is CATYIRGPGLADYEQFF. The DNA of the CDR3 is TGTGCCACCTACATCCGGGGACCGGGACTAGCGGACTATGAGCAGTTCTTC. The chain joins TRBV24-1 to TRBJ2-1, with 11 bases identical to TRBD2. This CDR3 comprises 17 residues. The germline V gene encodes CDR1 KGHDR and CDR2 SFDVKD. Trimming removed 9 bases from V and 8 bases from J; junction bases left unmatched: 17.

This chain links TRBV5-6 with TRBJ1-2; 9 bases align to TRBD1. With V trimmed by 4 bases and J by 4 bases, 11 bases remained unmatched. Germline CDR1 is SGHDT and CDR2 is YYEEEE. CDR3 length: 16 residues. CDR3 sequence: CASSPDWDRVTYGYTF. CDR3 DNA: TGTGCCAGCAGCCCGGACTGGGACAGGGTAACCTATGGCTACACCTTC.

The chain couples TRBV14 to TRBJ1-1; weak D call: TRBD1 (5 bases). The CDR3 is made up of 16 amino acids. Germline lookup yields CDR1 SGHDN and CDR2 FVKESK. The V and J ends lost 2 bases and 9 bases respectively, with 22 bases between them. The CDR3 loop is CASSQQGHWLTSKAFF. CDR3 in DNA: TGTGCCAGCAGCCAACAAGGACACTGGCTTACATCTAAAGCTTTCTTT.

The chain couples TRBV28 to TRBJ2-1; no firm D call. This CDR3 region has 11 residues. The germline CDR1 and CDR2 sequences are MDHEN and SYDVKM. V shed 3 bases and J shed 8 bases, with 5 bases lying between them. The CDR3: CASSFLDEQFF. DNA of the CDR3: TGTGCCAGCAGTTTTTTAGATGAGCAGTTCTTC.

The rearrangement joins TRBV7-9 to TRBJ2-2; 7 bases map to TRBD1. Unmatched junction bases numbered 7, after V lost 5 bases and J lost 1 base. The length of the CDR3 is 16 residues. Germline V gene lookup returns CDR1 SEHNR and CDR2 FQNEAQ (reference sequence). CDR3 DNA: TGTGCCAGCAGCCCGACAGGGTTTGAGAACACCGGGGAGCTGTTTTTT. This gives the protein CASSPTGFENTGELFF.

V usage is TRBV12-3 or TRBV12-4 and J usage is TRBJ2-2; perhaps TRBD1 as D (5 bases). The CDR3 runs to 13 residues. V lost 5 bases, J lost 6 bases, and 10 bases lay in between. The CDR3 loop is CASSITTAGELFF. In nucleotides, the CDR3 is TGTGCCAGCAGTATAACGACAGCCGGGGAGCTGTTTTTT.

The chain joins TRBV5-1 to TRBJ2-2; TRBD1 matches at 9 bases. CDR3 length: 16 amino acids. Looked up from germline, CDR1 is SGHRS and CDR2 is YFSETQ. The trim removed 7 bases at V and 6 bases at J, leaving 13 bases unmatched. In nucleotides, the CDR3 is TGCGCCAGCCACCTAGGGACAGGGTATAATCCCGGGGAGCTGTTTTTT. As protein: CASHLGTGYNPGELFF. Supplemented by reference TRBV5-1 and TRBJ2-2, the full variable domain reads KAGVTQTPRYLIKTRGQQVTLSCSPISGHRSVSWYQQTPGQGLQFLFEYFSETQRNKGNFPGRFSGRQFSNSRSEMNVSTLELGDSALYLCASHLGTGYNPGELFFGEGSRLTVL.

This clone has a single count. The genes are TRBV9 and TRBJ1-1; TRBD1 is a possible D gene (6 bases). The CDR3 contains 16 residues. Trimming left V 3 bases short and J 1 base short, with 16 bases between. Germline V CDR1 and CDR2: SGDLS, YYNGEE. CDR3 sequence: CASSARPTGTNTEAFF. CDR3 nucleotide sequence: TGTGCCAGCAGCGCCCGTCCAACAGGGACGAACACTGAAGCTTTCTTT.

The chain combines TRBV5-6 with TRBJ2-1, with D possibly TRBD2 on 6 matching bases. The CDR3 has 15 residues. V was cut by 7 bases and J by 7 bases, with 21 bases left in between. CDR1 is SGHDT and CDR2 is YYEEEE in the germline V gene. The CDR3, as DNA: TGTGCCAGCTCCCCACGGGGGAGCGGAATTAATGAGCAGTTCTTC. Protein sequence: CASSPRGSGINEQFF.

The chain joins TRBV6-1 to TRBJ2-7; D uncertain. V was clipped by 3 bases and J by 1 base, with 10 bases between them. Germline V gives CDR1 MNHNS, CDR2 SASEGT. This CDR3 has 14 amino acids. This CDR3 reads CASSDWSQSYEQYF. As DNA, the CDR3 is TGTGCCAGCAGTGATTGGTCACAGTCCTACGAGCAGTACTTC.

The rearrangement links TRBV27 to TRBJ2-1, with TRBD1 matching 9 bases. Trimming took 7 bases from V and 9 from J; bases not matched to a gene: 10. The germline CDR1 and CDR2 sequences are MNHEY and SMNVEV (reference sequence). The length of the CDR3 is 14 residues. This CDR3 reads CASTRDRASAEQFF. The CDR3 region has the DNA TGTGCCAGCACCCGGGACAGGGCCTCCGCTGAGCAGTTCTTC.

This clone showed up just once. V is TRBV10-2 and J is TRBJ2-1; 8 bases agree with TRBD1. Trimming removed 0 bases from V and 5 bases from J; junction bases left unmatched: 6. The germline V gene has CDR1 WSHSY and CDR2 SAAADI. This CDR3 is 16 amino acids long. CDR3 in DNA: TGCGCCAGCAGTGAGTCTGTGACAGGGGAAAACAATGAGCAGTTCTTC. Encoded protein: CASSESVTGENNEQFF.

V and J are TRBV7-9 and TRBJ2-4, with D tentatively TRBD1 (6 bases). Deletions cut 2 bases from V and 8 bases from J, with 7 bases between. Germline V gene sequence: CDR1 SEHNR, CDR2 FQNEAQ (reference sequence). The CDR3 is 12 amino acids. As DNA, the CDR3 is TGTGCCAGCAGCTTACAGGGGTACATTCAGTACTTC. This sequence encodes CASSLQGYIQYF.

In nucleotides, the CDR3 is TGCGCCAGCAGCTTGGAGGGAGGGGCTTTCTTT. This translates into CASSLEGGAFF. The chain links TRBV5-1 to TRBJ1-1; D gene unclear. Germline V gene data show CDR1 as SGHRS and CDR2 as YFSETQ. Trimming pared 0 bases from V and 11 bases from J, leaving 8 bases between. The CDR3 sequence is 11 residues long.

The chain has TRBV19 and TRBJ1-3; D call uncertain. V was trimmed by 6 bases and J by 4 bases, leaving 13 bases between them. The germline gives CDR1 LNHDA, CDR2 SQIVND (reference sequence). This CDR3 comprises 14 residues. CDR3 nucleotide sequence: TGTGCCAGTAGCGTCGACATGGTGGGAAACACCATATATTTT. It yields the protein CASSVDMVGNTIYF.